This T cell receptor (beta chain) was captured by sequencing in a study of blood T cell repertoires in COVID-19. Participants spanned ages about 18 to 90 years and resided in roughly 22 US areas. Recovered status in Cohort 3 required two negative PCRs, clearance, or symptom resolution. Repertoires were generated with immunoSEQ multiplex PCR, while TCRdb's copy carries only in-frame clones and drops some. The repertoire has over 200,000 clones, about 80% of them found once; the top ten carry approximately 16%. There are 15 residues in the CDR3. Between the trimmed V and J ends, which lost 5 bases and 6 bases, there was a span of 14 bases. Germline V gene data show CDR1 as MNHEY and CDR2 as SVGAGI.

The sample was PBMCs or T cells enriched from blood (not recorded which). This TCR was recovered from a man aged 35-49 years who had recovered from COVID-19. The chain is built from TRBV6-5 and TRBJ1-6; weak D call: TRBD1 (5 bases). CDR3 in DNA: TGTGCCAGCAGTCAGGGTTGGCAGCTTAATTCACCCCTCCACTTT. Its translation: CASSQGWQLNSPLHF.